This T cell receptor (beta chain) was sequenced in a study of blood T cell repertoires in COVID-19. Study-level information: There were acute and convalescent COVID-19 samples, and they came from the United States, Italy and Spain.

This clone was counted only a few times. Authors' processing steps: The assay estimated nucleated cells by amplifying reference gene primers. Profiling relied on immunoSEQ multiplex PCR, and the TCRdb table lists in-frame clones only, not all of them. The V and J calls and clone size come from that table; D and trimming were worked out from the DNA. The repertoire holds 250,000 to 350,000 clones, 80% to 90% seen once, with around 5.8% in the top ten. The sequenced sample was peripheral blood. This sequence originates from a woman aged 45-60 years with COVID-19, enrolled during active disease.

The CDR3 region has the DNA TGTGCCTGGAGTGGCCGGGGTCTTACCTACGAGCAGTACTTC. Translation: CAWSGRGLTYEQYF. The chain uses TRBV30 and TRBJ2-7; D possibly corresponds to TRBD2 (5 bases). There are 14 residues in the CDR3. Germline CDR1 is GTSNPN and CDR2 is SVGIG (reference sequence). V lost 1 base and J lost 2, with 12 bases in between. Supplemented by reference TRBV30 and TRBJ2-7, the full variable domain reads SQTIHQWPATLVQPVGSPLSLECTVEGTSNPNLYWYRQAAGRGLQLLFYSVGIGQISSEVPQNLSASRPQDRQFILSSKKLLLSDSGFYLCAWSGRGLTYEQYFGPGTRLTVT.